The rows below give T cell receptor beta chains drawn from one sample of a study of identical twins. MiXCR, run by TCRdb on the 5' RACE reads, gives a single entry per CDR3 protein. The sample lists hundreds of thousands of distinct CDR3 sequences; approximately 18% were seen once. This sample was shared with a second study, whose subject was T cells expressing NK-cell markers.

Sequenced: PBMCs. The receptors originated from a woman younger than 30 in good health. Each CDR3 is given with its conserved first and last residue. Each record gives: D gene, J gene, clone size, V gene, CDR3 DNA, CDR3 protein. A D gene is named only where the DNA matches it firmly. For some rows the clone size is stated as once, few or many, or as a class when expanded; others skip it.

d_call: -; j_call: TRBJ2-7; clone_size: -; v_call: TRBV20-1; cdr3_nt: TGCAGTGCCGTCGACTACTCCTACGAGCAGTACTTC; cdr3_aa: CSAVDYSYEQYF
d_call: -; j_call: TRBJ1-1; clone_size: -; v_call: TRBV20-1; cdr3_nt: TGCAGTGCTCTCGAGGACGGAGGGGACACTGAAGCTTTCTTT; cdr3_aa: CSALEDGGDTEAFF
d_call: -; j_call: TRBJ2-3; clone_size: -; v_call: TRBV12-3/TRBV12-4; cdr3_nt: TGTGCCAGCAGTTTTCGGACTAACACAGATACGCAGTATTTT; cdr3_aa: CASSFRTNTDTQYF
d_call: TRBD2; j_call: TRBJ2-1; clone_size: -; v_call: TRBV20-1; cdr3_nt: TGCAGTGCTAGAGGGGTCGTCCGACTAGCGGGCAAATCCTACAATGAGCAGTTCTTC; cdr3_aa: CSARGVVRLAGKSYNEQFF
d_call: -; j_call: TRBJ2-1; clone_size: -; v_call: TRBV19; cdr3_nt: TGTGCCAGTAGTGTGCGTAGCTCCTACAATGAGCAGTTCTTC; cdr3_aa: CASSVRSSYNEQFF
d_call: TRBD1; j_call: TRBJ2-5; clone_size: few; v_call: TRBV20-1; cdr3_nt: TGCAGTGCCCCGACCAGGGGGCAAGAGACCCAGTACTTC; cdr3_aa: CSAPTRGQETQYF
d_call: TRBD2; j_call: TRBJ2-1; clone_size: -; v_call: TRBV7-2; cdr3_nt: TGTGCCAGCAGCTTAAATCAGCGGGGGGGCAATGAGCAGTTCTTC; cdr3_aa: CASSLNQRGGNEQFF
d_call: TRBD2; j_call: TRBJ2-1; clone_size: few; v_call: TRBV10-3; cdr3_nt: TGTGCCATCAGTGTCACTAGCGGGGTCAATGAGCAGTTCTTC; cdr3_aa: CAISVTSGVNEQFF
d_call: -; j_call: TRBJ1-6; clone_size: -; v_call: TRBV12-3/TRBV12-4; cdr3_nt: TGTGCCAGCAGTTTAAACAGAGACCTCACCCTCCACTTT; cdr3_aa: CASSLNRDLTLHF
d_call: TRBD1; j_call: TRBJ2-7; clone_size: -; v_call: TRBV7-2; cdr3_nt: TGTGCCAGCAGCTTAGAGGGGGCACTTTTCTACGAGCAGTACTTC; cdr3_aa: CASSLEGALFYEQYF
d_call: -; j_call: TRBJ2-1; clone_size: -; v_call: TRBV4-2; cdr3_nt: TGTGCCAGCAGCCAAGGAACTTTCCCGTTACGAAGCTCCTACAATGAGCAGTTCTTC; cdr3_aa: CASSQGTFPLRSSYNEQFF
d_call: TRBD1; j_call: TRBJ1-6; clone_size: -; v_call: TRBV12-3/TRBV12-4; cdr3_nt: TGTGCCAGCGGGCGACAGGGGGTATCACCCCTCCACTTT; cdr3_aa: CASGRQGVSPLHF
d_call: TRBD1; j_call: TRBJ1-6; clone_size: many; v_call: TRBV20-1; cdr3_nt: TGCAGTGTTCAAGCGGGACAGGGGTCTTCACCCCTCCACTTT; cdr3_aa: CSVQAGQGSSPLHF
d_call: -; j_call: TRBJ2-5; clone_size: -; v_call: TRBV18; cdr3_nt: TGTGCCAGCTCACGAAGCTTACAAGAGACCCAGTACTTC; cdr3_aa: CASSRSLQETQYF
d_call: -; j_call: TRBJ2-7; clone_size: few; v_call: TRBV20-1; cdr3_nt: TGCAGTGCTGAATTCAGAGGGCAGGGCTACGAGCAGTACTTC; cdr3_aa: CSAEFRGQGYEQYF
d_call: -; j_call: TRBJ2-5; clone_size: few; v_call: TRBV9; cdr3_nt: TGTGCCAGCAGCGTGCAAGGAAACCCCCAAGAGACCCAGTACTTC; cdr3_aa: CASSVQGNPQETQYF
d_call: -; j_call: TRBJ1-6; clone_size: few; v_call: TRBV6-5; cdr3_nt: TGTGCCAGCAGTTACAAGGGCTCACCCCTCCACTTT; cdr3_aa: CASSYKGSPLHF
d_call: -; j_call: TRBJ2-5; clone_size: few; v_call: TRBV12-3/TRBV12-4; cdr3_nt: TGTGCCAGCAGTTTAGAGGCCTGGCCAGAGACCCAGTACTTC; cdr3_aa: CASSLEAWPETQYF
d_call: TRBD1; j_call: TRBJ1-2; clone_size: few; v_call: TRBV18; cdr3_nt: TGTGCCAGCTCAAAACCGACAGGGGAATATGGCTACACCTTC; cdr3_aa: CASSKPTGEYGYTF
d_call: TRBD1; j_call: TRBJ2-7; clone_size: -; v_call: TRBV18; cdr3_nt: TGTGCCAGCTCGTCGGACAGGACCACCTTAAACGAGCAGTACTTC; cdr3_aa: CASSSDRTTLNEQYF
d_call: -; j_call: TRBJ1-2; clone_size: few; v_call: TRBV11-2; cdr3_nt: TGTGCCAGCAGCTTAGACCCCGGACTCTCTGGCTACACCTTC; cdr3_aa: CASSLDPGLSGYTF
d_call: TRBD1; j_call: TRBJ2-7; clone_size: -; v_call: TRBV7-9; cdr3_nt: TGTGCCAGCAGCGAAGCCGAACAGGGGTACGAGCAGTACTTC; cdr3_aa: CASSEAEQGYEQYF
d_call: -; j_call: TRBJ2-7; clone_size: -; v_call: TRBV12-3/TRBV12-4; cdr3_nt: TGTGCCAGCAGGGCCCGTTTAGGGCGTACCTACGAGCAGTACTTC; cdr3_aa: CASRARLGRTYEQYF
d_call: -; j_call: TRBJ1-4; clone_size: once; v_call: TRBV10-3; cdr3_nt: TGTGCCAGCATGTCGGGGTCTAATGAAAAACTGTTTTTT; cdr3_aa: CASMSGSNEKLFF
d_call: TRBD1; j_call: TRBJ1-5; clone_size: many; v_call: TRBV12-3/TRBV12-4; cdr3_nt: TGTGCCAGCAGTTTAACAGGGGGTCAGCCCCAGCATTTT; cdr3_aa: CASSLTGGQPQHF
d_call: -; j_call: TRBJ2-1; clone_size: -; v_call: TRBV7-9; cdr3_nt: TGTGCCAGCAGCTTGGACGGGCTTGAGCAGTTCTTC; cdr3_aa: CASSLDGLEQFF
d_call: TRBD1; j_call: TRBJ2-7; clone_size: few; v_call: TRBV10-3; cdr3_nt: TGTGCCATCAGTGAGTCGCCTGGGACAGCCGAGCAGTACTTC; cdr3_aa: CAISESPGTAEQYF
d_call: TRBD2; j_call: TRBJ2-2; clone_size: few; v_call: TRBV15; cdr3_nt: TGTGCCACCAGCAGACTACAAATAACCGGGGGAGGGGGGGAGCTGTTTTTT; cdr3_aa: CATSRLQITGGGGELFF
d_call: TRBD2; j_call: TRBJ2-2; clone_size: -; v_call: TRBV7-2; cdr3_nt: TGTGCCAGCAGACGATCTAGCGGGGGTGACCGGGAGCTGTTTTTT; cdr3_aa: CASRRSSGGDRELFF